One sample yielded the 32 T cell receptor beta chains listed below, sequenced in a study of CD8 T cells in Susac syndrome. A quantity of about 0.5 to 1 ug RNA underwent reverse transcription using random hexamers. TCRdb reprocessed the immunoSEQ multiplex PCR reads via MiXCR and lists one record per CDR3 protein. The sample holds 120,000 or so distinct CDR3 sequences; 94% are singletons and the top ten take roughly 0.095%. Sequencing used CD4+ T cells from PBMCs. These receptors were taken from a human donor in good health.

CDR3 nucleotide sequence: TGTGCCAGCACCCGGAACGGCCTCCTCGGCTACACCTTC. Amino acid sequence: CASTRNGLLGYTF. V gene TRBV6-5 combines with J gene TRBJ1-2; D is unresolved. Per germline, CDR1 MNHEY and CDR2 SVGAGI. Trimming removed 7 bases from V and 8 bases from J, with 17 bases in between. This CDR3 has 13 amino acids.

V and J are TRBV2 and TRBJ1-2, with 8 bases identical to TRBD1. Trimming removed 5 bases from V and 5 bases from J; junction bases left unmatched: 7. The CDR3 is made up of 14 amino acids. CDR1 is SNHLY and CDR2 is FYNNEI in the germline V gene. DNA for the CDR3: TGTGCCAGCAGTAGGGAACAGGGGGATTATGGCTACACCTTC. Amino acid sequence: CASSREQGDYGYTF.

This chain uses TRBV5-1 with TRBJ1-1; possibly TRBD1 for D (6 bases). Per the germline V gene, CDR1 is SGHRS and CDR2 is YFSETQ. V was pared by 0 bases and J by 4 bases, with 10 bases between. The CDR3 covers 14 residues. The chain's CDR3 is CASSLVQGSTEAFF. DNA for the CDR3: TGCGCCAGCAGCTTGGTCCAGGGGAGCACTGAAGCTTTCTTT. Full variable domain (missing parts from reference TRBV5-1 and TRBJ1-1): KAGVTQTPRYLIKTRGQQVTLSCSPISGHRSVSWYQQTPGQGLQFLFEYFSETQRNKGNFPGRFSGRQFSNSRSEMNVSTLELGDSALYLCASSLVQGSTEAFFGQGTRLTVV.

This rearrangement joins TRBV12-3 or TRBV12-4 to TRBJ2-4; possible D gene TRBD2, 6 bases. V gave up 6 bases and J gave up 8 bases, with 11 bases separating them. CDR3 size: 12 residues. CDR3 residues: CASSPGVYIQYF. CDR3 sequence (DNA): TGTGCCAGCAGCCCGGGAGTCTACATTCAGTACTTC.

This sequence joins TRBV3-1 and TRBJ2-3; 8 bases align to TRBD2. Germline lookup yields CDR1 LGHDT and CDR2 YNNKEL (reference sequence). This CDR3 region has 17 residues. The junction had 8 bases not matched to a gene; V was cut back by 0 bases and J by 3 bases. The CDR3 sequence is CASSQDARAGVTDTQYF. The CDR3 coding sequence is TGTGCCAGCAGCCAAGATGCGAGAGCGGGAGTAACAGATACGCAGTATTTT.

This chain connects TRBV20-1 to TRBJ1-1; D is unclear. The CDR3 is made up of 12 amino acids. Trimming left V 3 bases short and J 3 bases short, with 8 bases between. Germline CDR1 DFQATT, CDR2 SNEGSKA (reference sequence). CDR3 protein: CSASWQHTEAFF. CDR3 DNA: TGCAGTGCTAGTTGGCAGCACACTGAAGCTTTCTTT.

The chain couples TRBV3-1 to TRBJ2-2, with D perhaps matching TRBD1 or TRBD2 (7 bases each). The V and J ends lost 2 bases and 3 bases respectively, with 16 bases between them. CDR1 LGHDT and CDR2 YNNKEL come from the germline V gene (reference sequence). There are 17 residues in the CDR3. The CDR3 bases are TGTGCCAGCAGCCAACTGACAGGGAGGGTAGACACCGGGGAGCTGTTTTTT. It yields the protein CASSQLTGRVDTGELFF.

The DNA of the CDR3 is TGTGCCAGCAGCATACACGACAGGGACGGTGGCTACACCTTC. Translation: CASSIHDRDGGYTF. The chain carries TRBV7-9 and TRBJ1-2; 7 nucleotides align to TRBD1. Germline CDR1 is SEHNR and CDR2 is FQNEAQ (reference sequence). Unmatched junction bases numbered 10, after V lost 5 bases and J lost 7 bases. The CDR3 extends over 14 amino acids.

The chain combines TRBV10-3 with TRBJ1-2; perhaps TRBD1 as D (6 bases). The germline V gene has CDR1 ENHRY and CDR2 SYGVKD. With 3 bases removed from V and 4 bases from J, the gap between germline ends came to 15 bases. CDR3 length: 15 amino acids. The CDR3 sequence is CAISEGSDRSYGYTF. The CDR3 nucleotides read TGTGCCATCAGTGAAGGCTCGGACAGAAGCTATGGCTACACCTTC.

The V and J genes are TRBV7-9 and TRBJ2-7; D is unclear. The germline V gene has CDR1 SEHNR and CDR2 FQNEAQ (reference sequence). With 1 base removed from V and 2 bases from J, the gap between germline ends came to 12 bases. The CDR3 length is 15 residues. CDR3 residues: CASSLGDVIAYEQYF. The DNA of the CDR3 is TGTGCCAGCAGCTTAGGGGATGTTATCGCCTACGAGCAGTACTTC.

This chain uses TRBV2 with TRBJ2-1; tentatively, D is TRBD1 (5 bases). Germline V CDR1 and CDR2: SNHLY, FYNNEI. Trimming left V 5 bases short and J 5 bases short, with 16 bases between. The CDR3 extends over 15 amino acids. CDR3 loop: CASSPRVDSHNEQFF. The CDR3 DNA follows: TGTGCCAGCAGTCCGAGAGTAGACAGCCACAATGAGCAGTTCTTC.

This clonotype was counted a few times. The chain combines TRBV3-1 with TRBJ2-1, with 12 bases that match TRBD2. Germline V CDR1 and CDR2: LGHDT, YNNKEL (reference sequence). The ends lost 3 bases at V and 3 bases at J; junction bases unmatched: 0. The CDR3 runs to 15 residues. The CDR3 bases are TGTGCCAGCAGCCAGACTAGCGGGAGCTACAATGAGCAGTTCTTC. Encoded protein: CASSQTSGSYNEQFF.

The chain uses TRBV10-3 and TRBJ2-1, with D perhaps TRBD2 (6 bases). V lost 8 bases and J lost 7, with 15 bases in between. The germline V gene encodes CDR1 ENHRY and CDR2 SYGVKD. This CDR3 region has 13 residues. The CDR3 DNA reads TGTGCCATCCGACTAGGTGGGTTAAATGAGCAGTTCTTC. It codes for CAIRLGGLNEQFF.

V and J are TRBV6-6 and TRBJ2-2; 7 nucleotides match TRBD1. V dropped 6 bases and J dropped 7; count of bases not matched to a gene: 11. This CDR3 comprises 15 residues. The V gene's germline CDR1 is MNHNY and CDR2 SVGAGI (reference sequence). The DNA for the CDR3 is TGTGCCAGCAGACGACAGGGACCCGACGGCGGGGAGCTGTTTTTT. Amino acid sequence: CASRRQGPDGGELFF.

V and J are TRBV4-2 and TRBJ2-3, with TRBD2 identical over 10 bases. Germline CDR1 is LGHNA and CDR2 is YNFKEQ. J gave up 3 bases and V 0 bases, and 6 bases lay outside the gene matches. The CDR3 has 17 residues. CDR3 coding DNA: TGTGCCAGCAGCCAAGAGGCTCTAGCGGGAGATACAGATACGCAGTATTTT. Amino acid sequence: CASSQEALAGDTDTQYF.

This chain connects TRBV30 to TRBJ1-5, with D tentatively TRBD1 (5 bases). This CDR3 comprises 18 residues. With 1 base removed from V and 2 bases from J, the gap between germline ends came to 21 bases. CDR1 and CDR2 (germline): GTSNPN, SVGIG (reference sequence). The CDR3 nucleotides read TGTGCCTGGAGTGATAGGGGACGGTACCAAGATGGCAATCAGCCCCAGCATTTT. Protein product: CAWSDRGRYQDGNQPQHF.

This chain uses TRBV2 with TRBJ2-7; no firm D call. This CDR3 is built from 11 residues. V lost 3 bases to trimming and J lost 7 bases, with 7 bases between them. Looked up from germline, CDR1 is SNHLY and CDR2 is FYNNEI. Written as DNA, the CDR3 is TGTGCCAGCAGTGATTCCAGGGAGCAGTACTTC. Amino acids: CASSDSREQYF.

V is TRBV6-2 or TRBV6-3 and J is TRBJ2-1, with a weak D call TRBD1 (6 bases). Trimming cost V 7 bases and J 2 bases, with 12 bases left between them. The CDR3 covers 14 residues. The V gene's germline CDR1 is MNHEY and CDR2 SVGEGT. This chain's CDR3 is CASNKQGAYNEQFF. CDR3 in DNA: TGTGCCAGCAATAAACAGGGTGCCTACAATGAGCAGTTCTTC.

The chain has TRBV12-3 or TRBV12-4 and TRBJ2-1; no firm D call. This CDR3 has 14 residues. V was trimmed by 7 bases and J by 9 bases, leaving 19 bases between them. This chain's CDR3 is CASTLSAGPIEQFF. CDR3 coding DNA: TGTGCCAGCACCTTATCTGCCGGTCCAATTGAGCAGTTCTTC.

This clonotype showed up just once. The chain couples TRBV3-1 to TRBJ1-6; D gene unclear. Germline values: CDR1 LGHDT, CDR2 YNNKEL (reference sequence). The V end lost 3 bases, the J end lost 7 bases, and 7 bases lay between the germline ends. The CDR3 loop spans 13 amino acids. The CDR3 nucleotides are TGTGCCAGCAGCCAGGGTCTAAATTCACCCCTCCACTTT. The encoded protein is CASSQGLNSPLHF. Together with reference TRBV3-1 and TRBJ1-6, the CDR3 gives the full variable domain: DTAVSQTPKYLVTQMGNDKSIKCEQNLGHDTMYWYKQDSKKFLKIMFSYNNKELIINETVPNRFSPKSPDKAHLNLHINSLELGDSAVYFCASSQGLNSPLHFGNGTRLTVT.

The chain couples TRBV28 to TRBJ2-2; D is possibly TRBD1 or TRBD2 (5 bases each). This CDR3 contains 17 residues. The germline V and J ends were trimmed by 5 bases and 8 bases, with 24 bases remaining between them. CDR1 is MDHEN, CDR2 SYDVKM, per germline. The CDR3 DNA follows: TGTGCCAGCAGTCTTTTAACTGGGACCGACGGAAGTGGGGAGCTGTTTTTT. Its translation is CASSLLTGTDGSGELFF.

This chain uses TRBV4-1 with TRBJ2-5, with unresolved D. This CDR3 is 14 amino acids long. Looked up from germline, CDR1 is MGHRA and CDR2 is YSYEKL. The germline V and J ends were trimmed by 0 bases and 5 bases, with 10 bases remaining between them. Here the CDR3 DNA reads TGCGCCAGCAGCCAAGATGGTAGATCTGAGACCCAGTACTTC. This gives the protein CASSQDGRSETQYF.

The chain recombines TRBV7-2 with TRBJ2-5; tentatively, D is TRBD2 (6 bases). Per germline, CDR1 SGHTA and CDR2 FQGNSA. The CDR3 has 14 amino acids. The V end was cut by 5 bases, the J end by 2 bases, with 12 bases between. The CDR3 reads CASSGSGLQETQYF. CDR3 DNA sequence: TGTGCCAGCAGCGGAAGCGGGTTACAAGAGACCCAGTACTTC. Combining the CDR3 with reference TRBV7-2 and TRBJ2-5 gives the whole variable domain GAGVSQSPSNKVTEKGKDVELRCDPISGHTALYWYRQSLGQGLEFLIYFQGNSAPDKSGLPSDRFSAERTGGSVSTLTIQRTQQEDSAVYLCASSGSGLQETQYFGPGTRLLVL.

About this clonotype itself: Its ends do not fully match the called genes, so a read error is possible. The chain is built from TRBV30 and TRBJ2-1, with 8 bases that match TRBD2. Per germline, CDR1 GTSNPN and CDR2 SVGIG (reference sequence). The CDR3 length is 12 residues. CDR3: CAGSGSGNEQFF. The CDR3 bases are TGTGCCGGGAGCGGGAGTGGTAATGAGCAGTTCTTC.

The chain has TRBV15 and TRBJ2-1; tentatively, D is TRBD1 or TRBD2 (5 bases each). The V gene's germline CDR1 is LNHNV and CDR2 YYDKDF (reference sequence). Trimming pared 0 bases from V and 9 bases from J, leaving 15 bases between. This CDR3 has 15 residues. The CDR3 coding sequence is TGTGCCACCAGCAGAGATCGAGGTGGTGGGGGTGAGCAGTTCTTC. Its translation: CATSRDRGGGGEQFF.

Points on this clonotype: One junction end disagrees with the germline gene, perhaps due to a read error. The chain carries TRBV2 and TRBJ2-5; D is undetermined. This CDR3 comprises 11 residues. The germline gives CDR1 SNHLY, CDR2 FYNNEI. The CDR3 DNA follows: TGTGCCAGCAGTGAAGCGTCCCAAGAAAACTTC. Translated: CASSEASQENF.

The V gene is TRBV15, the J gene TRBJ2-1; D unresolved. The CDR3 runs 14 residues. Trimming cost V 0 bases and J 10 bases, with 13 bases left between them. In germline, CDR1 is LNHNV, CDR2 YYDKDF (reference sequence). As DNA, the CDR3 is TGTGCCACCAGCAGAGATCTTGTCCCCCGCGAGCAGTTCTTC. This gives the protein CATSRDLVPREQFF.

The rearrangement joins TRBV24-1 to TRBJ2-5, with 7 bases that match TRBD1. The CDR3 contains 16 residues. Germline V gives CDR1 KGHDR, CDR2 SFDVKD. Trimming took 2 bases from V and 5 from J; bases not matched to a gene: 10. CDR3 loop: CATSDSPKGGFETQYF. Written as DNA, the CDR3 is TGTGCCACCAGTGATTCCCCAAAAGGGGGCTTTGAGACCCAGTACTTC.

This clonotype was seen only once. The chain recombines TRBV7-2 with TRBJ2-7, with D possibly being TRBD1 (5 bases). Germline values: CDR1 SGHTA, CDR2 FQGNSA. There are 14 residues in the CDR3. V was shortened by 5 bases and J by 6 bases, with 17 bases between the two germline ends. CDR3: CASSPQRGQGEQYF. CDR3 bases: TGTGCCAGCAGCCCCCAAAGGGGCCAAGGCGAGCAGTACTTC.

The chain is built from TRBV9 and TRBJ2-3; unclear D gene. Trimming removed 7 bases at V and 4 bases at J, with 16 bases between. The length of the CDR3 is 14 residues. CDR1 SGDLS and CDR2 YYNGEE come from the germline V gene. CDR3 sequence: CASSNPRSADTQYF. The CDR3 DNA reads as TGTGCCAGCTCGAACCCTAGATCGGCAGATACGCAGTATTTT.

V gene TRBV27 combines with J gene TRBJ2-7; D is ambiguous. The germline gives CDR1 MNHEY, CDR2 SMNVEV (reference sequence). This CDR3 has 14 amino acids. The V end lost 5 bases, the J end lost 2 bases, and 13 bases lay between the germline ends. CDR3 protein: CASSLVGQAYEQYF. The CDR3 coding sequence is TGTGCCAGCAGTCTCGTCGGGCAGGCCTACGAGCAGTACTTC.

The genes are TRBV20-1 and TRBJ2-2; a weak D match, TRBD2 (5 bases). Trimming shortened V by 0 bases and J by 4 bases, and 18 bases separated the two germline ends. Germline V CDR1 and CDR2: DFQATT, SNEGSKA (reference sequence). The CDR3 runs 17 residues. Here the CDR3 reads CSARDLRRAGSTGELFF. The CDR3 DNA sequence: TGCAGTGCTAGAGATCTTCGGCGGGCTGGGAGCACCGGGGAGCTGTTTTTT.